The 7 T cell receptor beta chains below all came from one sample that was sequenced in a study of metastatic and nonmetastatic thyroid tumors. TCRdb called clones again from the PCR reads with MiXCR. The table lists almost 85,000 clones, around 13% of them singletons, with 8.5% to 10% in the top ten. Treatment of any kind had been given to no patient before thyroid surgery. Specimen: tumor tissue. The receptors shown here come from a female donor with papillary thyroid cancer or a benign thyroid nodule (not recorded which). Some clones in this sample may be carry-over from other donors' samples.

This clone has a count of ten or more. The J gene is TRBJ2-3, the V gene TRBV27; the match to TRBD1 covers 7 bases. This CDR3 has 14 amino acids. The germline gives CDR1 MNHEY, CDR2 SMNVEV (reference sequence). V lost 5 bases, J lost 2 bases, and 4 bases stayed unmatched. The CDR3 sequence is CASSPDRSTDTQYF. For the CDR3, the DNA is TGTGCCAGCAGTCCGGACAGGTCCACAGATACGCAGTATTTT.

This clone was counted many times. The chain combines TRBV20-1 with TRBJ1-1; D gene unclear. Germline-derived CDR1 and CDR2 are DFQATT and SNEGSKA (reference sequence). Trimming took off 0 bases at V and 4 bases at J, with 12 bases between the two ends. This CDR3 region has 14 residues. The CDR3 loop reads CSAREGWWGTEAFF. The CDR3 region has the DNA TGCAGTGCTAGAGAAGGTTGGTGGGGCACTGAAGCTTTCTTT.

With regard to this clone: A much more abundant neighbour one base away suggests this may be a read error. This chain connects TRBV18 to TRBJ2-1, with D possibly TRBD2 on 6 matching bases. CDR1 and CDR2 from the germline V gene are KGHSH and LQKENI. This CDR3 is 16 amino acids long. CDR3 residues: CASSPHLAGPWNEQLF. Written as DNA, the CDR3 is TGTGCCAGCTCACCCCATCTCGCGGGACCGTGGAATGAGCAGCTCTTC. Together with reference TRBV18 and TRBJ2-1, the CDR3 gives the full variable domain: NAGVMQNPRHLVRRRGQEARLRCSPMKGHSHVYWYRQLPEEGLKFMVYLQKENIIDESGMPKERFSAEFPKEGPSILRIQQVVRGDSAAYFCASSPHLAGPWNEQLFGPGTRLTVL.

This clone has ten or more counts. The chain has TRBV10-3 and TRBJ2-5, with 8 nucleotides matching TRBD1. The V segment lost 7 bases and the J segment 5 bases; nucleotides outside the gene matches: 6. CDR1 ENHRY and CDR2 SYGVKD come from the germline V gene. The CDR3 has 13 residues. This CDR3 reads CAIKPDRGETQYF. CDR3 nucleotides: TGTGCCATCAAACCAGACAGGGGTGAGACCCAGTACTTC.

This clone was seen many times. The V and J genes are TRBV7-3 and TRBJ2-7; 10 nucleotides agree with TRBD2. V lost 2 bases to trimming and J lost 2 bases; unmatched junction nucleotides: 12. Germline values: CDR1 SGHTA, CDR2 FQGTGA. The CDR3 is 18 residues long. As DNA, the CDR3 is TGTGCCAGCAGCTTAGTTGGGGGGGCTAGCGGGAGCCCCTACGAGCAGTACTTC. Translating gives CASSLVGGASGSPYEQYF.

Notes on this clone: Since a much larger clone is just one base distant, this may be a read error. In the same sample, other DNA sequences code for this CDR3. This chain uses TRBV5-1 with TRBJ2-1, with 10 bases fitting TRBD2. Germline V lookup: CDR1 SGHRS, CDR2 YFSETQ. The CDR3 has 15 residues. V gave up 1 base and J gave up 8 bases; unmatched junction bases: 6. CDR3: CASSLSSGRGDEQFF. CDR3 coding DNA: TGCGCCAGCAGCTTGTCCAGCGGGAGGGGTGATGAGCAGTTCTTC.

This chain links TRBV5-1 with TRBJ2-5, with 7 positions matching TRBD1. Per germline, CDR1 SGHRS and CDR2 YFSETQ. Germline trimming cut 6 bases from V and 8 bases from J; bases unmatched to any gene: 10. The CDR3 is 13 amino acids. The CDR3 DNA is TGCGCCAGCAAGGGGGCCAGCCAATATACCCAGTACTTC. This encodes CASKGASQYTQYF.